The 3 T cell receptor beta chains presented below share a single source sample, sequenced in a study of T-cell reconstitution after alpha-beta-depleted transplantation in children. The TCRbeta library incorporated unique molecular identifiers. TCRdb re-analysed the PCR reads in MiXCR, keeping a single row per CDR3 protein. This table has nearly 9,500 distinct CDR3 sequences, roughly 13% appearing once. The sample was PBMCs, mostly from graft donor cells, taken 60 days after TCRalphabeta/CD19-depleted stem cell transplant. Receptors were obtained from a male patient younger than 18 who had a stem cell transplant for acute lymphoblastic leukemia, so the T cells may come from the graft donor.

By share, this clonotype ranks as medium-sized. CDR3 region: CATVSSGSTDTQYF. The CDR3 nucleotides are TGTGCCACCGTATCTAGCGGAAGCACAGATACGCAGTATTTT. The rearrangement joins TRBV15 to TRBJ2-3, with 7 bases identical to TRBD2. The germline CDR1 and CDR2 sequences are LNHNV and YYDKDF (reference sequence). The CDR3 runs 14 residues. J lost 0 bases, V lost 8 bases, and 5 bases had no gene match.

This clonotype appeared once. This chain joins TRBV24-1 and TRBJ2-5; possibly TRBD2 for D (6 bases). Germline V gene lookup returns CDR1 KGHDR and CDR2 SFDVKD. This CDR3 has 17 amino acids. The germline V and J ends were trimmed by 3 bases and 2 bases, with 18 bases remaining between them. CDR3 residues: CATSDRVGTPGQETQYF. The CDR3 coding sequence is TGTGCCACCAGTGATAGAGTTGGGACTCCGGGACAAGAGACCCAGTACTTC.

This clonotype occurred many times. The gene calls are TRBV2 and TRBJ1-1, with D maybe TRBD1 (6 bases). Trimming left V 3 bases short and J 6 bases short, with 11 bases between. The CDR3 is 13 amino acids. In germline, CDR1 is SNHLY, CDR2 FYNNEI. This CDR3 reads CASSDNRVSEAFF. The CDR3 DNA follows: TGTGCCAGCAGTGACAACAGGGTGTCTGAAGCTTTCTTT.